The subject of this entry is one T cell receptor (beta chain). Its antigen is unidentified. The PCR contained 60 Vbeta and 13 Jbeta primers. The data were produced by immunoSEQ multiplex PCR, yet TCRdb's version contains in-frame clones alone and is incomplete. The sample has about 60,000 clones; about 82% are singletons. This sample is part of a study of cytomegalovirus exposure and HLA in healthy donors. Study-level results: Highly shared variants forming one cluster were likely a sequencing artifact. Cytomegalovirus association was assigned to some 160 TCR beta chains.

At the time of sampling, donors were nominally healthy, though unrecorded immune exposures were likely. Germline V gene data show CDR1 as MNHNS and CDR2 as SASEGT. This CDR3 region has 12 residues. Between the trimmed V and J ends, which lost 7 bases and 5 bases, there was a span of 11 bases. The material sequenced was PBMCs. The chain uses TRBV6-1 and TRBJ1-2, with D perhaps TRBD1 (6 bases). The source of this sequence is a man under 40 in good health and CMV-seronegative. The CDR3 nucleotides are TGTGCCAGCACCGGACAGCGGTATGGCTACACCTTC. Translation gives CASTGQRYGYTF.